This T cell receptor beta chain was found in a study of blood T cells in healthy people across ages. Findings of the study overall: TCR beta diversity tracked closely with naive T cell percentage. Because donor CMV status was unknown, expanded clonotype changes were possibly confounded.

This clonotype was observed a few times. Its specificity is unknown. V dropped 3 bases and J dropped 5; count of bases not matched to a gene: 8. This CDR3 has 15 amino acids. Germline V gene data show CDR1 as KGHSH and CDR2 as LQKENI. The second PCR ran about 6 to 11 cycles with a sample-barcoded 5' primer and J-beta primers. Each cDNA molecule was tagged by a template-switch adaptor with 12 random nucleotides. TCRdb independently ran MiXCR on the 5' RACE reads; one entry per CDR3 protein. The top ten clones hold 9.4% of a sample with some 760,000 distinct CDR3 sequences, around 25% of them seen once. Separately, the same data were catalogued under a study of T cells of mothers and their children. That paper adds: Donors comprised three healthy Caucasian mothers plus their six children.

This TCR was recovered from a boy aged 5-17 years in good health. V usage is TRBV18 and J usage is TRBJ1-1; 8 bases map to TRBD1. Sequencing input: blood. Here the CDR3 DNA reads TGTGCCAGCTCACCTTCAGGGGGCAAGTGGACTGAAGCTTTCTTT. Protein: CASSPSGGKWTEAFF.